The rows below give T cell receptor beta chains drawn from one sample of a study of siplizumab effects on memory and regulatory T cells. Here immunoSEQ multiplex PCR was the method, and the copy in TCRdb shows in-frame clones only, minus some. The top ten hold under 2% of the sample, which has just under 85,000 clones, over 80% seen once. Sequenced sample: Tregs sorted from blood. The receptors shown here come from a human donor in good health. Each CDR3 is given with its conserved first and last residue. The D gene is left open where the match is weak.

J gene	V gene	D gene	CDR3 protein
TRBJ2-1	TRBV7-6	TRBD2	CASSYRAGSYNEQFF
TRBJ2-7	TRBV5-1	TRBD2	CASSLSGTSNEQYF
TRBJ1-5	TRBV9	TRBD1	CARRETGKGNQPQHF
TRBJ1-1	TRBV19	-	CASTYGRLNTEAFF
TRBJ1-4	TRBV30	-	CAWRTWGKEKLFF
TRBJ2-5	TRBV6-5	-	CASGLARGETQYF
TRBJ1-6	TRBV11-2	-	CASSPQGQGNSPLHF
TRBJ2-5	TRBV5-1	-	CASGPPIGETQYF
TRBJ1-5	TRBV5-6	-	CASSWTLSNQPQHF
TRBJ2-2	TRBV15	TRBD1	CATSRDQNRGPTGELFF
TRBJ2-2	TRBV10-1	-	CASSNTGELFF
TRBJ2-1	TRBV19	-	CASSYPLSPPQFF
TRBJ1-1	TRBV2	-	CASSPLNTEAFF
TRBJ2-5	TRBV5-1	-	CASSLQQGGEGQYF